This TCR beta chain appears in the sequencing data of a study of cytotoxic CD8 clonotypes in ibrutinib-treated CLL. Study summary: Included were 11 relapsed/refractory and 15 treatment-naive patients, of whom 17 to 18 were IGHV unmutated.

Unmatched junction bases numbered 12, after V lost 6 bases and J lost 0 bases. Germline V CDR1 and CDR2: LNHDA, SQIVND (reference sequence). This CDR3 is 18 amino acids long. Data came from immunoSEQ multiplex PCR; TCRdb stores just in-frame clones and leaves some out. The sample yields 300,000 to 400,000 clones, roughly two thirds seen once. This receptor was obtained from a human donor with chronic lymphocytic leukemia. The sequencing here drew on PBMCs, taken after 36 months of ibrutinib treatment. The chain uses TRBV19 and TRBJ1-5, with TRBD1 matching over 9 bases. DNA of the CDR3: TGTGCCAGTAGCAGCCGGGGGACAGGGAGACATAGCAATCAGCCCCAGCATTTT. It codes for CASSSRGTGRHSNQPQHF.